This T cell receptor (beta chain) is from a study of cytomegalovirus exposure and HLA in healthy donors. 13 Jbeta primers and 60 Vbeta primers were used for the PCR. Clones were read by immunoSEQ multiplex PCR, and TCRdb kept only the in-frame ones, dropping some. The sample totals about 100,000 clones; its top ten clones hold about 5.9%. After removal of 6 bases from V and 0 bases from J, the junction contained 7 bases not matched to a gene. This CDR3 region has 15 residues. The germline CDR1 and CDR2 sequences are MRHNA and SNTAGT. The chain uses TRBV6-4 and TRBJ2-5; 7 bases are a match to TRBD2. Sequencing used PBMCs. The TCR comes from a girl aged 10-17 years in good health and CMV-seropositive. CDR3 coding DNA: TGTGCCAGCAGCAGACGGGCGGGGGACCAAGAGACCCAGTACTTC. Its protein is CASSRRAGDQETQYF.